This entry describes one TCR beta chain. This clone came up once. Its specific antigen is unknown. No base qualities exist here, and no much larger clone lies one base off it. Trimming takes 0 bases from V and 11 bases from J, and the germline ends sit 10 bases apart. CDR1 and CDR2 were assigned from the germline V gene (reference sequence) as DFQATT and SNEGSKA. From the cysteine up to the phenylalanine, the CDR3 has a length of 11 residues. This entry keeps only the CDR3 DNA: 33 bases, framed from base 1. This sample was taken from a study of OX40 agonist ivuxolimab in advanced cancers. At the level of the whole study: Ivuxolimab, which targeted the costimulatory receptor OX40 (CD134), was an agonistic, fully human IgG2 monoclonal antibody. Intravenous ivuxolimab was administered to patients every 2 weeks at six dose levels: 0.01, 0.1, 0.3, 1.5, 3 and 10 mg/kg. Of the roughly 52 patients in dose escalation, some 20 had hepatocellular carcinoma, around 15 had melanoma, 9 had renal cell carcinoma and 9 had head and neck cancer. A male proportion of under 85% and a mean age of roughly 55 years, ranging from about 20 to 80, were recorded for the dose-escalation cohort. Prior anti-PD-1, anti-PD-L1 or anti-CTLA-4 therapy was permitted, and about 40% of dose-escalation patients had received checkpoint inhibitors. Partial responses were achieved by three dose-escalation patients, of whom one had hepatocellular carcinoma and two had cutaneous melanoma. The point of sequencing TCRbeta in the periphery was to test whether ivuxolimab changed TCR sequence diversity and drove clonal T-cell expansion. The monotherapy dose-escalation portion (N of about 50 patients) of the phase I ivuxolimab trial is reported in the paper.

The trial excluded patients who had a history of autoimmune disease or who were on systemic immunosuppression. Peripheral blood for TCR sequencing was collected from all dose cohorts at baseline, on cycle 4 day 1, and on cycle 7 day 1. The samples were taken from a phase I, first-in-human, multicenter, open-label dose-escalation trial of ivuxolimab. Adults with locally advanced or metastatic melanoma, renal cell, hepatocellular, or head and neck squamous cell carcinoma were enrolled in the trial. CD4+ and CD8+ T cells were sorted separately from peripheral blood before TCR sequencing. Overall study outcomes, separate from this receptor: Antigen specificity was not determined for the clonally expanded peripheral T cells. At doses of 0.1 to 3.0 mg/kg, clonal expansion of both CD4+ and CD8+ blood T cells was observed from baseline to week 6. In the 0.1-3.0 mg/kg groups, partial responders were among the patients with the lowest normalized peripheral clonal expansion, particularly in CD8+ T cells. Low levels of normalized T-cell clonal expansion were also seen in some nonresponding patients. On average, CD8+ T cells showed more expanded clones than CD4+ T cells after ivuxolimab.

To sequence the TCRbeta CDR3 region, genomic DNA was isolated from the sorted cells. TCRbeta CDR3 regions were sequenced using the immunoSEQ Assay. This is the immuneACCESS table as TCRdb keeps it, with only in-frame sequences that have V and J called. A part of the clones is gone; compared with another copy, unresolved V genes explain less than half, and the rest is unexplained. This sample lists 55,000 to 65,000 clones; 92% were detected once. The ten largest clones take up around 20% of the sample. This receptor was obtained from an adult with an advanced solid tumor such as melanoma, head and neck, liver or kidney cancer. This sample comprised CD4+ or CD8+ T cells sorted from blood, obtained in a trial of the OX40 agonist ivuxolimab. The V and J genes are TRBV20-1 and TRBJ1-1; the D gene cannot be resolved reliably. Here the CDR3 is given as CSAREGLSAFF. The DNA reads as follows: TGCAGTGCTAGAGAAGGGCTATCGGCTTTCTTT.